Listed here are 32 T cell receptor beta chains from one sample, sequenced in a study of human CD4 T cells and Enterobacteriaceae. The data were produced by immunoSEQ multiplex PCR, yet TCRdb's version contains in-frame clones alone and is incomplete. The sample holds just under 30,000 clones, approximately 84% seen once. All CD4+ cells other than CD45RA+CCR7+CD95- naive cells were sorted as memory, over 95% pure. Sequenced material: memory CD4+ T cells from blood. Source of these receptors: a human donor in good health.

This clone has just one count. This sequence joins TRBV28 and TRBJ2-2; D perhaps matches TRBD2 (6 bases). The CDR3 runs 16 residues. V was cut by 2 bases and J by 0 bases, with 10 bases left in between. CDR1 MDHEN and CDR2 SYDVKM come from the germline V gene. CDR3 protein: CASSLLAGSNTGELFF. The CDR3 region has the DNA TGTGCCAGCAGTTTACTCGCGGGATCGAACACCGGGGAGCTGTTTTTT. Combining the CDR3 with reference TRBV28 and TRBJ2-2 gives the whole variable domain DVKVTQSSRYLVKRTGEKVFLECVQDMDHENMFWYRQDPGLGLRLIYFSYDVKMKEKGDIPEGYSVSREKKERFSLILESASTNQTSMYLCASSLLAGSNTGELFFGEGSRLTVL.

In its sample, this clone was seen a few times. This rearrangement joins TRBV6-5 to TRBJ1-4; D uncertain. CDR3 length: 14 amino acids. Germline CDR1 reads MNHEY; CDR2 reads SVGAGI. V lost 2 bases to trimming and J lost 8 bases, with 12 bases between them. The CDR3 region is CASSYGQTLEKLFF. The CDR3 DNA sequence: TGTGCCAGCAGTTACGGTCAGACTCTGGAAAAACTGTTTTTT.

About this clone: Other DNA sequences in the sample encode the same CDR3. The CDR3 spells CASSLVGRDNEQFF. CDR3 in DNA: TGTGCCAGCAGCTTGGTAGGCCGGGACAATGAGCAGTTCTTC. The V and J genes are TRBV5-4 and TRBJ2-1; D not resolved. Trimming stripped 0 bases from V and 5 bases from J, with 9 bases between. Germline CDR1 reads SGHNT; CDR2 reads YYREEE (reference sequence). The CDR3 covers 14 residues.

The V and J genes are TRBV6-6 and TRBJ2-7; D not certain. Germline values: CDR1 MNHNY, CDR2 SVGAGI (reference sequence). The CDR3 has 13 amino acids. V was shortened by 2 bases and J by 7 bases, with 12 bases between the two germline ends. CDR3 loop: CASSYPHSLEQYF. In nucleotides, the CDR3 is TGTGCCAGCAGTTACCCCCATAGTTTGGAGCAGTACTTC.

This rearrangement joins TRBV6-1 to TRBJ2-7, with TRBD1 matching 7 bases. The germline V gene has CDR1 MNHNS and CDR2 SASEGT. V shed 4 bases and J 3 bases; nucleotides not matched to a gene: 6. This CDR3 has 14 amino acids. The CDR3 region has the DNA TGTGCCAGCAGTGGGGACAGTGTTGGCTACGAGCAGTACTTC. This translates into CASSGDSVGYEQYF.

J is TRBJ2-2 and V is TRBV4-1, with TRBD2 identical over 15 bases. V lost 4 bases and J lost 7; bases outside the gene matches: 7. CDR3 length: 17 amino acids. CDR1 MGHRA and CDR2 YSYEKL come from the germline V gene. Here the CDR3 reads CASSPLGLAGGLGELFF. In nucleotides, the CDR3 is TGCGCCAGCAGCCCTCTGGGACTAGCGGGAGGACTCGGGGAGCTGTTTTTT.

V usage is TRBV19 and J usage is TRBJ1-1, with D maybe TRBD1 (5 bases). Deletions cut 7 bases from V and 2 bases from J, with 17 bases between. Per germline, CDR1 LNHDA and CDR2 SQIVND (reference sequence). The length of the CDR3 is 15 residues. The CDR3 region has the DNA TGTGCCAGTACCCTAGGGGAACCTTTCAACACTGAAGCTTTCTTT. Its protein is CASTLGEPFNTEAFF.

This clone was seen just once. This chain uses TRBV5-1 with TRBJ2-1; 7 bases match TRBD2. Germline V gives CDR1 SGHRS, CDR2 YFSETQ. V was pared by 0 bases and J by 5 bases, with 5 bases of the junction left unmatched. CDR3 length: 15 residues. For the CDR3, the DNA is TGCGCCAGCAGCTTGGTACTAGCGCGCAACAATGAGCAGTTCTTC. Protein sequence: CASSLVLARNNEQFF.

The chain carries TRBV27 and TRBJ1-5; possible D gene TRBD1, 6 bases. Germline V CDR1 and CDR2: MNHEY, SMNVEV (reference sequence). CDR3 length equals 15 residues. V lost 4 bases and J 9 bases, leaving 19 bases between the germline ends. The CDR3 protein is CASSSTPGEAGPQHF. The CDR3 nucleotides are TGTGCCAGCAGTTCCACCCCAGGGGAGGCCGGGCCCCAGCATTTT.

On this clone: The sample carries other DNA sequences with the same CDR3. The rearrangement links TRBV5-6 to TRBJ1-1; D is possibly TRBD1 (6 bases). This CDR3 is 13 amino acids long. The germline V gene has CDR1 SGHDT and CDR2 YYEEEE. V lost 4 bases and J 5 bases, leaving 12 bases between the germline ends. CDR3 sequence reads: CASSLRGGTEAFF. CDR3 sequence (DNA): TGTGCCAGCAGCCTCAGGGGAGGGACTGAAGCTTTCTTT.

CDR3 sequence reads: CASGLYSSYGYTF. The DNA for the CDR3 is TGTGCTAGTGGTTTGTACAGTAGCTATGGCTACACCTTC. J is TRBJ1-2 and V is TRBV12-5; D is unresolved. V gave up 2 bases and J gave up 4 bases, with 8 bases separating them. The CDR3 totals 13 residues. Per the germline V gene, CDR1 is LGHNT and CDR2 is FRNRAP.

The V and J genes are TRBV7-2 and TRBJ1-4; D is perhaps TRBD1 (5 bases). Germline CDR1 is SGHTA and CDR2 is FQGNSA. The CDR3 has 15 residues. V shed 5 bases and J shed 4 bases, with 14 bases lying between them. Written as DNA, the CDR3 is TGTGCCAGCAGCCCGCCGGGACGGAGTAATGAAAAACTGTTTTTT. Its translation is CASSPPGRSNEKLFF.

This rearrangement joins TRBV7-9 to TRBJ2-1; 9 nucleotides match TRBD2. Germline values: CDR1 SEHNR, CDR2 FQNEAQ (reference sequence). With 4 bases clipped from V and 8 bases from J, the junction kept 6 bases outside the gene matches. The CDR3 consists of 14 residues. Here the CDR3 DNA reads TGTGCCAGCAGCTGGACTAGCGATGACCATGAGCAGTTCTTC. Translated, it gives CASSWTSDDHEQFF.

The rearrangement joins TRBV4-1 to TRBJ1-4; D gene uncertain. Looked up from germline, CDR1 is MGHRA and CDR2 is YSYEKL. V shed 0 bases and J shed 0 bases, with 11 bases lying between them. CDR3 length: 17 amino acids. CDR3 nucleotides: TGCGCCAGCAGCCAAGATCCGAGCGCGGCAACTAATGAAAAACTGTTTTTT. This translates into CASSQDPSAATNEKLFF.

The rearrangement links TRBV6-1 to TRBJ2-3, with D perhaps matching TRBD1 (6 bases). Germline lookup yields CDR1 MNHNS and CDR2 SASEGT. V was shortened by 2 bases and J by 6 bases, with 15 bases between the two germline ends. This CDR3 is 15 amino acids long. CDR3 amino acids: CASSETGYDTDTQYF. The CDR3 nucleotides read TGTGCCAGCAGTGAAACAGGGTATGACACGGATACGCAGTATTTT.

The CDR3 DNA reads as TGTGCCAGCAGTTACGACCTGGGGGGGGATCAGCCCCAGCATTTT. This codes for CASSYDLGGDQPQHF. V gene TRBV6-6 combines with J gene TRBJ1-5, with D maybe TRBD1 (5 bases). Germline lookup yields CDR1 MNHNY and CDR2 SVGAGI (reference sequence). Trimming stripped 2 bases from V and 5 bases from J, with 13 bases between. The CDR3 is 15 residues long.

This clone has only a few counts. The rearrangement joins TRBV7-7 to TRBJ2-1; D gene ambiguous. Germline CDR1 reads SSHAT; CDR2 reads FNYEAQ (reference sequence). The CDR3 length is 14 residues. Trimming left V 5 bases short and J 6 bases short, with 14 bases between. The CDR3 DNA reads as TGTGCCAGCAGCCGCGAGCTAGAGAGCAATGAGCAGTTCTTC. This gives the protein CASSRELESNEQFF.

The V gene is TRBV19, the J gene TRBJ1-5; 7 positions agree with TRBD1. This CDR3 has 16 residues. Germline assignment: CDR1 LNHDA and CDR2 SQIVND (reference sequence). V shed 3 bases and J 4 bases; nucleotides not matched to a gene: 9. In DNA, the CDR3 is TGTGCCAGTAGTATCTCAGACAGGGAATATAATCAGCCCCAGCATTTT. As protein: CASSISDREYNQPQHF. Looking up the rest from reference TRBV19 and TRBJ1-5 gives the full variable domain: DGGITQSPKYLFRKEGQNVTLSCEQNLNHDAMYWYRQDPGQGLRLIYYSQIVNDFQKGDIAEGYSVSREKKESFPLTVTSAQKNPTAFYLCASSISDREYNQPQHFGDGTRLSIL.

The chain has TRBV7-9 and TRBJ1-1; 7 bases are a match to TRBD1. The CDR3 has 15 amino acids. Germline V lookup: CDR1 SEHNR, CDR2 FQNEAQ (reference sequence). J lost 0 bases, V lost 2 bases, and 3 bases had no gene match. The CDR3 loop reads CASSLRDRVNTEAFF. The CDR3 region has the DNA TGTGCCAGCAGCTTAAGGGACAGAGTGAACACTGAAGCTTTCTTT.

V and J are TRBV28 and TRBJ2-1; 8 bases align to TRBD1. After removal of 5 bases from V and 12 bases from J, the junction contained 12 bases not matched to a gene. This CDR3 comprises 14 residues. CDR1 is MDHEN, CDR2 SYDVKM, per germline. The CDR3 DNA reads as TGTGCCAGCAGTGCCCGGACAGGGACCCTGGGGCAGTTCTTC. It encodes CASSARTGTLGQFF.

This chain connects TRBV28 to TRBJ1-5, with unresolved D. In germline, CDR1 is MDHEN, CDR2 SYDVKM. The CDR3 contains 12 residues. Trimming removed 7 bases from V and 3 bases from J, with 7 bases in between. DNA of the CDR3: TGTGCCAGCAAGGTCTCCAATCAGCCCCAGCATTTT. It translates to CASKVSNQPQHF.

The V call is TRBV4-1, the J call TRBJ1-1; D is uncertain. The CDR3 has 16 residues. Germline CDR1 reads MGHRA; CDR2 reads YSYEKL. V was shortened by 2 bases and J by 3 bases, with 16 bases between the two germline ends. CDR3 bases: TGCGCCAGCAGCCAATCCCCCGGTCCGGGCCACACTGAAGCTTTCTTT. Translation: CASSQSPGPGHTEAFF.

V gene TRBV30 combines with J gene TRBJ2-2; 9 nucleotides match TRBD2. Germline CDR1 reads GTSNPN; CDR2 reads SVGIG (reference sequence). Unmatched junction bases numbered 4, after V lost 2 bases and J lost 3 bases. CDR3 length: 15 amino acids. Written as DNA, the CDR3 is TGTGCCTGGAGTTTAGCGGGAGAGTACACCGGGGAGCTGTTTTTT. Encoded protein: CAWSLAGEYTGELFF. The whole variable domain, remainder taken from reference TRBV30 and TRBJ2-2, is SQTIHQWPATLVQPVGSPLSLECTVEGTSNPNLYWYRQAAGRGLQLLFYSVGIGQISSEVPQNLSASRPQDRQFILSSKKLLLSDSGFYLCAWSLAGEYTGELFFGEGSRLTVL.

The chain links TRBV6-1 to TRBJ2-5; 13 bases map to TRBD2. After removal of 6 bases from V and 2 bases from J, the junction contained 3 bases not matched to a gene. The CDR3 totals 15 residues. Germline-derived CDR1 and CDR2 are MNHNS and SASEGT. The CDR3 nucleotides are TGTGCCAGCAGGCGGGGACTAGCGGGACAAGAGACCCAGTACTTC. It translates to CASRRGLAGQETQYF.

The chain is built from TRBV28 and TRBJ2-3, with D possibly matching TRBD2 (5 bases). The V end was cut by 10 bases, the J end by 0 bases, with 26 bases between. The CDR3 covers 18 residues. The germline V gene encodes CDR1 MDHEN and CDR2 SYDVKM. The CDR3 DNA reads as TGTGCCACGGAAGACGGGGTCCCCCTCGGAAAAAGCACAGATACGCAGTATTTT. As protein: CATEDGVPLGKSTDTQYF.

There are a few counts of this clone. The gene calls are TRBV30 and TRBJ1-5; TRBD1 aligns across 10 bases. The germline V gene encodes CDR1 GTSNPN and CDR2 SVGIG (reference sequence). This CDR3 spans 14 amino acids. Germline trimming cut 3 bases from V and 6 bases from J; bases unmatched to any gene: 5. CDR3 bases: TGTGCCTGGAGCCAGGGACAGGGGACTCAGCCCCAGCATTTT. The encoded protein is CAWSQGQGTQPQHF.

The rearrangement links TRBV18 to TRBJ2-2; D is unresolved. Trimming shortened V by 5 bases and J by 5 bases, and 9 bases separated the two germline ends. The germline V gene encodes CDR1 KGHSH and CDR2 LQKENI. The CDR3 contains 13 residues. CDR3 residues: CASSYLETGELFF. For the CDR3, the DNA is TGTGCCAGCTCATACCTCGAGACCGGGGAGCTGTTTTTT.

The CDR3 region has the DNA TGTGCCAGCAGCTCCCTTCAAGGACCCACGACGGACACTGAAGCTTTCTTT. This translates into CASSSLQGPTTDTEAFF. The chain links TRBV11-2 to TRBJ1-1, with D uncertain. The germline gives CDR1 SGHAT, CDR2 FQNNGV. Trimming left V 4 bases short and J 3 bases short, with 21 bases between. CDR3 length: 17 residues. Based on the CDR3 plus reference TRBV11-2 and TRBJ1-1, the full variable domain is EAGVAQSPRYKIIEKRQSVAFWCNPISGHATLYWYQQILGQGPKLLIQFQNNGVVDDSQLPKDRFSAERLKGVDSTLKIQPAKLEDSAVYLCASSSLQGPTTDTEAFFGQGTRLTVV.

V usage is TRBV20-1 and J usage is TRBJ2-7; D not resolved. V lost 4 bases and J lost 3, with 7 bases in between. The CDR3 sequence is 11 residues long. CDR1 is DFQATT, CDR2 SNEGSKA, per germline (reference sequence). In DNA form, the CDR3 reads TGCAGTGCTAAGACAAACTACGAGCAGTACTTC. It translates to CSAKTNYEQYF.

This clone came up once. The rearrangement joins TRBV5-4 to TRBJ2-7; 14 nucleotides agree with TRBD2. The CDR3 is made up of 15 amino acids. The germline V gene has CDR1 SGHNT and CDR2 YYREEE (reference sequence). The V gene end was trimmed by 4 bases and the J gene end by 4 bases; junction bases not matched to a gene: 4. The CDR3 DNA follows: TGTGCCAGCAGCAAGACTAGCGGGAGGGTATACGAGCAGTACTTC. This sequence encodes CASSKTSGRVYEQYF. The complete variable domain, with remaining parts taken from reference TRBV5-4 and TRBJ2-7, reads ETGVTQSPTHLIKTRGQQVTLRCSSQSGHNTVSWYQQALGQGPQFIFQYYREEENGRGNFPPRFSGLQFPNYSSELNVNALELDDSALYLCASSKTSGRVYEQYFGPGTRLTVT.

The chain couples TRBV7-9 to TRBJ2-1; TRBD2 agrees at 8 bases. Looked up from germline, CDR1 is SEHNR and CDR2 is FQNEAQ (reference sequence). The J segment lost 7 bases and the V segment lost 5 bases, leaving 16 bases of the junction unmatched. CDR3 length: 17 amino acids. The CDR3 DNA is TGTGCCAGCAGCACGACTAGCGCCGGAGTTAGACGAAATGAGCAGTTCTTC. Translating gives CASSTTSAGVRRNEQFF.

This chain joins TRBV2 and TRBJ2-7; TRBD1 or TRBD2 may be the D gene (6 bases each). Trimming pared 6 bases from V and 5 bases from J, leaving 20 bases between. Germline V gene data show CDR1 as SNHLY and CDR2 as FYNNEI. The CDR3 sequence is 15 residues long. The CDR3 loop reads CASSDPRGAKDEQYF. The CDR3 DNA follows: TGTGCCAGCAGCGACCCGAGGGGGGCGAAGGACGAGCAGTACTTC. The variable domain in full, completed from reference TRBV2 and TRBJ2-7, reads EPEVTQTPSHQVTQMGQEVILRCVPISNHLYFYWYRQILGQKVEFLVSFYNNEISEKSEIFDDQFSVERPDGSNFTLKIRSTKLEDSAMYFCASSDPRGAKDEQYFGPGTRLTVT.